A single sample is the source of the 30 T cell receptor beta chains below, sequenced in a study of T cells in Graves' hyperthyroidism and ophthalmopathy (dated by TCRdb to about 2019). Library generation was performed with multiplex PCR. The instrument was an Illumina HiSeq 2000. Amplification of TCR beta CDR3 regions was carried out from RNA transcripts. For the first round of RT-PCR on the TCR CDR3, the HTBI primer set was used together with the Qiagen OneStep RT-PCR kit. In TCRdb, the public reads were trimmed at Q25 with fastp and aligned with MiXCR, with productive beta chains retained. Every distinct CDR3 protein forms one entry, paired with its most common genes and DNA. For this sample there are fewer than 300,000 distinct CDR3 sequences; 25% to 30% appear just once. Jointly, the top ten make up approximately 30% of the sample. The sample was blood. The receptors were gathered from a man in his forties with Graves' hyperthyroidism that later progressed to Graves' ophthalmopathy.

This chain joins TRBV6-1 and TRBJ2-5; D is perhaps TRBD1 (5 bases). The CDR3 is 12 residues long. Trimming removed 6 bases from V and 7 bases from J, with 12 bases in between. CDR1 and CDR2 (germline): MNHNS, SASEGT. In nucleotides, the CDR3 is TGTGCCAGCAGCCCCCCCCAGGGGACCCAGTACTTC. Translating gives CASSPPQGTQYF.

The genes are TRBV7-2 and TRBJ2-7, with D unclear. CDR1 and CDR2 from the germline V gene are SGHTA and FQGNSA. V shed 1 base and J shed 6 bases, with 4 bases lying between them. The CDR3 runs 11 residues. The CDR3 loop reads CASSLVSEQYF. CDR3 in DNA: TGTGCCAGCAGCTTAGTTAGCGAGCAGTACTTC.

A few counts support this clonotype. A much bigger clone sits one base away, suggesting this may be a read error. V gene TRBV20-1 combines with J gene TRBJ1-5; D not certain. CDR3 size: 13 residues. CDR1 is DFQATT and CDR2 is SNEGSKA in the germline V gene (reference sequence). Trimming left V 2 bases short and J 0 bases short, with 5 bases between. CDR3 nucleotides: TGCAGTGCTAGACAGGATAGCAATCAGCCCCAGCATTTT. This gives the protein CSARQDSNQPQHF.

V and J are TRBV10-3 and TRBJ2-5; no clear D gene. This CDR3 spans 13 amino acids. Germline V lookup: CDR1 ENHRY, CDR2 SYGVKD. The ends were cut back, 4 bases at V and 3 bases at J, with 9 bases in the middle. CDR3 DNA sequence: TGTGCCATCAGTGGGCCCGATAAAGAGACCCAGTACTTC. Its protein is CAISGPDKETQYF.

The V and J genes are TRBV6-1 and TRBJ1-3; 9 bases map to TRBD1. Germline assignment: CDR1 MNHNS and CDR2 SASEGT. This CDR3 region has 15 residues. J lost 1 base, V lost 6 bases, and 4 bases had no gene match. In DNA, the CDR3 is TGTGCCAGCAGCTCTGGGACAGGGTCTGGAAACACCATATATTTT. Amino acids: CASSSGTGSGNTIYF.

This clonotype has a count of ten or more. CDR3: CASSLQDYTTGELFF. CDR3 DNA: TGCGCCAGCAGCCTCCAGGACTACACCACCGGGGAGCTGTTTTTT. This rearrangement joins TRBV5-1 to TRBJ2-2, with D tentatively TRBD2 (6 bases). The CDR3 length is 15 residues. Trimming pared 4 bases from V and 4 bases from J, leaving 14 bases between. The V gene's germline CDR1 is SGHRS and CDR2 YFSETQ.

This clonotype showed up many times. A read error is possible here, since a much larger clone lies one base away. This likely comes from a read error, as the CDR3 has no conserved phenylalanine or tryptophan at its end. This rearrangement joins TRBV5-1 to TRBJ1-1, with 8 bases aligning to TRBD1. V trimming: 4 bases; J trimming: 0 bases; junction bases outside the gene matches: 2. The CDR3 spans 14 residues. CDR1 and CDR2 from the germline V gene are SGHRS and YFSETQ. The chain's CDR3 is CASSPDRVNTEAFL. The DNA for the CDR3 is TGCGCCAGCAGCCCGGACAGGGTGAACACTGAAGCTTTCCTT.

At least ten counts were recorded for this clonotype. The chain links TRBV5-1 to TRBJ2-7, with TRBD1 identical over 7 bases. The germline CDR1 and CDR2 sequences are SGHRS and YFSETQ. After removal of 4 bases from V and 5 bases from J, the junction contained 9 bases not matched to a gene. The CDR3 is 14 residues long. DNA for the CDR3: TGCGCCAGCAGCCCCGACAGGGTCCTCCACGAGCAGTACTTC. Translating it yields CASSPDRVLHEQYF.

There are many counts of this clonotype. V is TRBV6-5 and J is TRBJ2-7; 7 bases match TRBD2. This CDR3 comprises 15 residues. In germline, CDR1 is MNHEY, CDR2 SVGAGI. The V gene end was trimmed by 1 base and the J gene end by 3 bases; junction bases not matched to a gene: 6. CDR3 protein: CASSYFPGGGYEQYF. The DNA for the CDR3 is TGTGCCAGCAGTTACTTTCCGGGAGGTGGCTACGAGCAGTACTTC.

This chain joins TRBV20-1 and TRBJ2-5; D gene ambiguous. Trimming cost V 8 bases and J 2 bases, with 12 bases left between them. CDR3 length equals 12 residues. Per germline, CDR1 DFQATT and CDR2 SNEGSKA (reference sequence). CDR3 sequence: CSPWRDQETQYF. CDR3 coding DNA: TGCAGTCCCTGGAGAGATCAAGAGACCCAGTACTTC.

This chain links TRBV6-2 or TRBV6-3 with TRBJ2-7; 12 bases agree with TRBD1. The germline V gene has CDR1 MNHEY and CDR2 SVGEGT. With V trimmed by 0 bases and J by 3 bases, 3 bases remained unmatched. The CDR3 runs to 16 residues. The CDR3 here is CASSYSRDRGLYEQYF. The CDR3 coding sequence is TGTGCCAGCAGTTACTCCCGGGACAGGGGGCTCTACGAGCAGTACTTC.

This clonotype was counted ten times or more. The chain recombines TRBV12-3 or TRBV12-4 with TRBJ2-5; D may be TRBD1 or TRBD2 (5 bases each). The germline V and J ends were trimmed by 2 bases and 0 bases, with 10 bases remaining between them. This CDR3 comprises 15 residues. CDR3 in DNA: TGTGCCAGCAGTTTATTAGCGACAGACCAAGAGACCCAGTACTTC. It is translated as CASSLLATDQETQYF.

This sequence joins TRBV6-5 and TRBJ1-1; no firm D call. This CDR3 contains 15 residues. Germline assignment: CDR1 MNHEY and CDR2 SVGAGI. Trimming took off 0 bases at V and 0 bases at J, with 8 bases between the two ends. CDR3 sequence (DNA): TGTGCCAGCAGTTACTCGGGCAAAGTGAACACTGAAGCTTTCTTT. Translation gives CASSYSGKVNTEAFF.

The rearrangement joins TRBV11-2 to TRBJ1-1; unclear D gene. V dropped 0 bases and J dropped 1 base, with 6 bases sitting between them. Germline CDR1 is SGHAT and CDR2 is FQNNGV. The length of the CDR3 is 14 residues. CDR3 in amino acids: CASSLDISNTEAFF. The CDR3 DNA follows: TGTGCCAGCAGCTTAGATATTTCGAACACTGAAGCTTTCTTT.

CDR3 in amino acids: CASSYTGDAGELFF. Here the CDR3 DNA reads TGCGCCAGCAGCTATACAGGGGACGCCGGGGAGCTGTTTTTT. This sequence joins TRBV5-1 and TRBJ2-2, with 7 bases identical to TRBD1. The CDR3 spans 14 residues. The germline gives CDR1 SGHRS, CDR2 YFSETQ. Germline trimming cut 3 bases from V and 6 bases from J; bases unmatched to any gene: 5.

This clonotype has just a few counts. V is TRBV6-1 and J is TRBJ1-1, with 9 bases that match TRBD1. Germline V gene data show CDR1 as MNHNS and CDR2 as SASEGT. This CDR3 has 14 amino acids. The V gene end was trimmed by 6 bases and the J gene end by 11 bases; junction bases not matched to a gene: 13. The CDR3 spells CASSPTGGPEGAFF. The CDR3 DNA reads as TGTGCCAGCAGCCCTACAGGGGGCCCAGAAGGTGCTTTCTTT.

This clonotype has ten or more counts. This chain links TRBV20-1 with TRBJ2-7; D possibly corresponds to TRBD2 (6 bases). The CDR3 totals 15 residues. V lost 0 bases and J 2 bases, leaving 14 bases between the germline ends. Germline loops: CDR1 DFQATT, CDR2 SNEGSKA (reference sequence). DNA for the CDR3: TGCAGTGCTAGAGAATCCGGGAGCCCAACCTACGAGCAGTACTTC. This encodes CSARESGSPTYEQYF.

In its sample, this clonotype was seen many times. The rearrangement joins TRBV9 to TRBJ1-3, with TRBD1 matching 7 bases. The CDR3 contains 15 residues. The V and J ends lost 1 base and 4 bases, in that order; junction bases with no gene match: 5. The V gene's germline CDR1 is SGDLS and CDR2 YYNGEE. CDR3 in DNA: TGTGCCAGCAGCGTAACCGGGACAGCCGGAAACACCATATATTTT. It codes for CASSVTGTAGNTIYF.

The chain couples TRBV11-2 to TRBJ2-2; D is unresolved. Germline loops: CDR1 SGHAT, CDR2 FQNNGV. V lost 2 bases and J lost 4, with 8 bases in between. This CDR3 has 14 residues. The CDR3 loop is CASSLSGITGELFF. CDR3 in DNA: TGTGCCAGCAGCTTATCCGGTATCACCGGGGAGCTGTTTTTT.

This clonotype has at least ten counts. The V and J genes are TRBV20-1 and TRBJ1-3; TRBD1 aligns across 10 bases. V lost 2 bases to trimming and J lost 3 bases; unmatched junction nucleotides: 4. This CDR3 is built from 15 residues. Germline V CDR1 and CDR2: DFQATT, SNEGSKA (reference sequence). The CDR3 DNA sequence: TGCAGTGCTAGAAGACAGGGGGCGCGTGGAAACACCATATATTTT. It encodes CSARRQGARGNTIYF.

This clonotype was seen ten or more times. The chain combines TRBV5-1 with TRBJ1-3; 8 bases are shared with TRBD1. Germline V gene lookup returns CDR1 SGHRS and CDR2 YFSETQ. The CDR3 is 15 residues long. Trimming at V came to 7 bases and at J to 4 bases, leaving 10 bases not matched to a gene. The CDR3 spells CASSSGGADGNTIYF. The CDR3 nucleotides read TGCGCCAGCTCCTCAGGGGGCGCGGACGGAAACACCATATATTTT. Full variable domain (remainder filled in from reference TRBV5-1 and TRBJ1-3): KAGVTQTPRYLIKTRGQQVTLSCSPISGHRSVSWYQQTPGQGLQFLFEYFSETQRNKGNFPGRFSGRQFSNSRSEMNVSTLELGDSALYLCASSSGGADGNTIYFGEGSWLTVV.

This clonotype was observed at least ten times. The genes are TRBV5-6 and TRBJ1-1; D ambiguous. Trimming stripped 4 bases from V and 3 bases from J, with 16 bases between. Germline assignment: CDR1 SGHDT and CDR2 YYEEEE. CDR3 length: 15 amino acids. CDR3 sequence: CASSLGYRLDTEAFF. In nucleotides, the CDR3 is TGTGCCAGCAGCCTCGGGTATCGGCTGGACACTGAAGCTTTCTTT.

The table lists this clonotype with many counts. The genes are TRBV5-1 and TRBJ1-1; no clear D. This CDR3 has 13 amino acids. With 6 bases removed from V and 3 bases from J, the gap between germline ends came to 12 bases. Germline V gene lookup returns CDR1 SGHRS and CDR2 YFSETQ. The CDR3 region is CASNEPGYTEAFF. The CDR3 DNA follows: TGCGCCAGCAACGAACCTGGGTACACTGAAGCTTTCTTT.

This clonotype was observed at least ten times. The gene calls are TRBV29-1 and TRBJ2-7; D not resolved. V was trimmed by 6 bases and J by 4 bases, leaving 10 bases between them. Germline lookup yields CDR1 SQVTM and CDR2 ANQGSEA. This CDR3 region has 11 residues. The CDR3 spells CSVGPEYEQYF. The CDR3 DNA follows: TGCAGCGTCGGACCCGAATACGAGCAGTACTTC.

In this sample, this clonotype turned up many times. This chain joins TRBV4-1 and TRBJ1-1; D not resolved. This CDR3 is 13 amino acids long. The V end lost 1 base, the J end lost 1 base, and 4 bases lay between the germline ends. CDR1 and CDR2 from the germline V gene are MGHRA and YSYEKL. CDR3 bases: TGCGCCAGCAGCCAAGCCAGGAACACTGAAGCTTTCTTT. It translates to CASSQARNTEAFF.

The chain joins TRBV6-2 or TRBV6-3 to TRBJ2-7; 11 bases align to TRBD2. After removal of 2 bases from V and 0 bases from J, the junction contained 3 bases not matched to a gene. This CDR3 is 16 amino acids long. CDR1 MNHEY and CDR2 SVGEGT come from the germline V gene. CDR3 region: CASSYTSGSSSYEQYF. The CDR3 nucleotides are TGTGCCAGCAGTTACACTAGCGGGAGCAGCTCCTACGAGCAGTACTTC.

Written as DNA, the CDR3 is TGTGCCAGCAGCTTTGGACAGTATCAGCCCCAGCATTTT. This encodes CASSFGQYQPQHF. The J gene is TRBJ1-5, the V gene TRBV7-9, with D possibly TRBD1 on 6 matching bases. CDR1 is SEHNR, CDR2 FQNEAQ, per germline (reference sequence). Deletions cut 3 bases from V and 5 bases from J, with 8 bases between. CDR3 length: 13 amino acids.

This clonotype appeared a few times. The chain couples TRBV6-2 or TRBV6-3 to TRBJ1-1; 10 bases line up with TRBD1. Losses at the gene ends were 6 bases for V and 5 bases for J; bases not matched to a gene: 6. CDR3 length equals 14 residues. CDR1 is MNHEY and CDR2 is SVGEGT in the germline V gene. CDR3 bases: TGTGCCAGCAGGAAGACAGGGGGCCTAACTGAAGCTTTCTTT. It specifies CASRKTGGLTEAFF.

This clonotype has ten or more counts. The chain couples TRBV28 to TRBJ2-2; possibly TRBD1 or TRBD2 for D (5 bases each). The V gene's germline CDR1 is MDHEN and CDR2 SYDVKM. V lost 11 bases to trimming and J lost 0 bases, with 10 bases between them. The CDR3 spans 13 residues. The CDR3 spells CASGRPNTGELFF. The DNA for the CDR3 is TGTGCCTCGGGGCGTCCGAACACCGGGGAGCTGTTTTTT.

The chain links TRBV2 to TRBJ1-3; tentative D call: TRBD1 (6 bases). This CDR3 is 15 amino acids long. The V gene's germline CDR1 is SNHLY and CDR2 FYNNEI. Trimming cost V 3 bases and J 0 bases, with 9 bases left between them. CDR3 in amino acids: CASSETGISGNTIYF. The DNA for the CDR3 is TGTGCCAGCAGTGAGACAGGCATCTCTGGAAACACCATATATTTT.